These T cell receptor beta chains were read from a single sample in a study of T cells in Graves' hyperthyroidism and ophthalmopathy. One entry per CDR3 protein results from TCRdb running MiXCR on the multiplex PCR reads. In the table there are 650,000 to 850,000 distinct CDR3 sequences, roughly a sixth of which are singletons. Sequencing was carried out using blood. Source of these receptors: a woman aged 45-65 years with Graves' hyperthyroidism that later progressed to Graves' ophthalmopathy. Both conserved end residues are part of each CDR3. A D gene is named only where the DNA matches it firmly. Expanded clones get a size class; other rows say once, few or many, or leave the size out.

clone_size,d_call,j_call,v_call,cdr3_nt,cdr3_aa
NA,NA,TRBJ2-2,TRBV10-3,TGTGCCATCAGTGAGTCAATCGAGGGGGAGCTGTTTTTT,CAISESIEGELFF
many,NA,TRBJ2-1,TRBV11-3,TGTGCCAGCAGCTCGGGGCAGACCCATAATGAGCAGTTCTTC,CASSSGQTHNEQFF
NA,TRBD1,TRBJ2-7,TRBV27,TGTGCCAGCAGTCCCGAGACAGGGATCCACGAGCGGTACTTC,CASSPETGIHERYF
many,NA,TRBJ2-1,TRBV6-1,TGTGCCAGCAGTACAACAAGCTATGAGCAGTTCTTC,CASSTTSYEQFF
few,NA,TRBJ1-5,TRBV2,TGTGCCAGCAGACCCACCCGGCCCGGAGGGGGTGGAAACAATCAGCCCCAGCATTTT,CASRPTRPGGGGNNQPQHF
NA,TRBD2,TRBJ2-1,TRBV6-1,TGTGCCAGCAGTGACCGCGGGACTACAAGGCTAAATGAGCAGTTCTTC,CASSDRGTTRLNEQFF
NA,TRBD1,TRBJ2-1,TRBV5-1,TGCGCCAGCAGCCCTGGACAGGTGAACAATGAGCAGTTCTTC,CASSPGQVNNEQFF
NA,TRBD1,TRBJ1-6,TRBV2,TGTGCCAGCATCGACAGGGACTATAATTCACCCCTCCACTTT,CASIDRDYNSPLHF
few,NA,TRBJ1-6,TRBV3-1,TGTGCCAGCAGCCAAGATGCATACCTTTCCTATAATTCACCCCTCCACTTT,CASSQDAYLSYNSPLHF
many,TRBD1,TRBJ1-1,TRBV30,TGTGCCTGGAGTGTGGCAGGGGGCATGGGCACTGAAGCTTTCTTT,CAWSVAGGMGTEAFF
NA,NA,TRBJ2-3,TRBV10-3,TGTGCCATCAGTGAGTCGGCAGGGTCCGATACGCAGTATTTT,CAISESAGSDTQYF
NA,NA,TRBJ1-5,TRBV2,TGTGCCAGCAGGGGGGGACCCAATCAGCCCCAGCATTTT,CASRGGPNQPQHF
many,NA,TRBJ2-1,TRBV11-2,TGTGCCAGCAGCTTTGACTCTAGGGCCCACAATGAGCAGTTCTTC,CASSFDSRAHNEQFF
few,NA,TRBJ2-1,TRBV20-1,TGCAGTGCTTCACCACCGTTAAGGGGCTACGAGCAGTTCTTC,CSASPPLRGYEQFF
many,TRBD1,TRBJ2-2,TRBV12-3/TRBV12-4,TGTGCCAGCAGGGGGACAGGGGCCACCGGGGAGCTGTTTTTT,CASRGTGATGELFF
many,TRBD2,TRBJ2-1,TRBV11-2,TGTGCCACGGGGGGGCTAGGCAATGAGCAGTTCTTC,CATGGLGNEQFF
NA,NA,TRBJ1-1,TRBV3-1,TGTGCCAGCAGCCAAGATCTCATGGAAGCTTTCTTT,CASSQDLMEAFF
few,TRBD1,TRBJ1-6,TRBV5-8,TGTGCCAGCAGTATGGGACAGGGGGCGCGGAATTCACCCCTCCACTTT,CASSMGQGARNSPLHF
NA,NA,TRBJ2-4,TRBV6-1,TGTGCCAGCAGTGATAGGGGGAACCAGTTTCTGGCCAAAAACATTCAGTACTTC,CASSDRGNQFLAKNIQYF
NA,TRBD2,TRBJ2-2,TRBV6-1,TGTGCCAGCACCGCCCGACTAGCGGGGAACACCGGGGAGCTGTTTTTT,CASTARLAGNTGELFF
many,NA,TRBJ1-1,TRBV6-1,TGTGCCAGCAGTGAAGCGATCAGACAGACGAACACTGAAGCTTTCTTT,CASSEAIRQTNTEAFF
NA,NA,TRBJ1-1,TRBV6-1,TGTGCCAGCAGTGAACCGACACTGCTCACTGAAGCTTTCTTT,CASSEPTLLTEAFF
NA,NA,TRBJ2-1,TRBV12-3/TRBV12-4,TGTGCCAGCACCATCCACCAGGACGGCCACAATGAGCAGTTCTTC,CASTIHQDGHNEQFF
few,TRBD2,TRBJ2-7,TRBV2,TGTGCCAGCAGGCGGGAGACCCCAGGGCAGTACTTC,CASRRETPGQYF
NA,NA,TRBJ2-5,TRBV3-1,TGTGCCAGCAGCCAAGGCGGACTACCGTACCAAGAGACCCAGTACTTC,CASSQGGLPYQETQYF
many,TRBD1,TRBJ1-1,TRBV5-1,TGCGCCAGCAGCCAAGCACAGGGGGAAATCACTGAAGCTTTCTTT,CASSQAQGEITEAFF
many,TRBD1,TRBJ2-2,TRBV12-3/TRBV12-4,TGTGCCAGCTCCCGACAGGGTGGGGACACCGGGGAGCTGTTTTTT,CASSRQGGDTGELFF
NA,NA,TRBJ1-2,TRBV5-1,TGCGCCAGCAGCTTGGGGGATTACTATGGCTACACCTTC,CASSLGDYYGYTF
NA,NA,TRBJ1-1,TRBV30,TGTGCCTGGAGCGGAAATTCCTTGGAAGCTTTCTTT,CAWSGNSLEAFF
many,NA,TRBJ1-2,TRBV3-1,TGTGCCAGCAGCCACGAAGACGCAGGGGTTCGCGGCTACACCTTC,CASSHEDAGVRGYTF
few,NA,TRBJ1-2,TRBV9,TGTGCCGGCAGCGTAACAGGGTGGGACTATGGCTACACCTTC,CAGSVTGWDYGYTF
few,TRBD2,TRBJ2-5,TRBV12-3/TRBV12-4,TGTGCCAGCAGAGACGGCGGACTAGCGGGGAGGGAGACCCAGTACTTC,CASRDGGLAGRETQYF
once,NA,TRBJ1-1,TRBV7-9,TGTGCCAGCAGCGGATTTGCGGGCGCCACTGAAGCTTTCTTT,CASSGFAGATEAFF
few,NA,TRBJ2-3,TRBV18,TGTGCCAGCTCACCACGCCCTGGATCTAGCACAGATACGCAGTATTTT,CASSPRPGSSTDTQYF
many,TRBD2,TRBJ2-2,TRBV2,TGTGCCAAGAGTGGGACTAGCGGGGGGGCGGTCCAGAACACCGGGGAGCTGTTTTTT,CAKSGTSGGAVQNTGELFF
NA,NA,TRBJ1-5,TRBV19,TGTGCCAGTAGCCCCCTGATGCGGCTGAATGGGGGTCAGCCCCAGCATTTT,CASSPLMRLNGGQPQHF
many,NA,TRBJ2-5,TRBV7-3,TGTGCCAGCAGCCCGGGACTTAAAGAGACCCAGTACTTC,CASSPGLKETQYF
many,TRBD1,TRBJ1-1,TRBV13,TGTGCCAGCAGCTTTATACTGGGACAGTACACTGAAGCTTTCTTT,CASSFILGQYTEAFF
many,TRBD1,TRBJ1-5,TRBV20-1,TGCAGTGCTAGTAATTGGGAGGGGACAGGGCTAGCCAATCAGCCCCAGCATTTT,CSASNWEGTGLANQPQHF
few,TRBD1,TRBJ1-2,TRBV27,TGTGCCAGCAGTTCCATGACAGGGTGGGTCTATGGCTACACCTTC,CASSSMTGWVYGYTF
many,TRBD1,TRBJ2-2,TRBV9,TGTGCCAGCAGCATTCGCCCGGGACAGGGGTACACCGGGGAGCTGTTTTTT,CASSIRPGQGYTGELFF
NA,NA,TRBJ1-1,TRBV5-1,TGCGCCAGCAGCTTGGCCGGCACCCATAGCGCTGAAGCTTTCTTT,CASSLAGTHSAEAFF
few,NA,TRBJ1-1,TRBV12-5,TGTGCTAGTGGTTCCGGGAGAGCGTTTAGGGAAGCTTTCTTT,CASGSGRAFREAFF
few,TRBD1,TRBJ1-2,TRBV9,TGTGCCAGCAGCGCAACAGGGGATGCGGCATATGGCTACACCTTC,CASSATGDAAYGYTF
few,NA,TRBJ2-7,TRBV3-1,TGTGCCAGCAGCCAAGCCCAACTCGTCGGCTACGAGCAGTACTTC,CASSQAQLVGYEQYF
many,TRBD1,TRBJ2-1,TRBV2,TGTGCCAGCAGCCCGGGACAGGGCGGCTACAATGAGCAGTTCTTC,CASSPGQGGYNEQFF
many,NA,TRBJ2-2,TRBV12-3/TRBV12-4,TGTGCCAGCAGTGACCGGGCCCCGAGGAACGGGGAGCTGTTTTTT,CASSDRAPRNGELFF
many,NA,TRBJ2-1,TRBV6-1,TGTGCCAGCGCCTTTAGCGCAGATGAGCAGTTCTTC,CASAFSADEQFF
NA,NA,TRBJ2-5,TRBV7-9,TGTGCCAGCAGCTCCACGACTTATGGGACCCAGTACTTC,CASSSTTYGTQYF
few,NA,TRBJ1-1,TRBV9,TGTGCCAGCAGCGTAGGGACGCGTGGGAACACTGAAGCTTTCTTT,CASSVGTRGNTEAFF
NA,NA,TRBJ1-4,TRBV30,TGTGCCTGGAGTGTGGGGGATGAAAAACTGTTTTTT,CAWSVGDEKLFF
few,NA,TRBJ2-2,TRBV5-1,TGCGCCAGCAGTACCGACAGTTCGAACACCGGGGAGCTGTTTTTT,CASSTDSSNTGELFF
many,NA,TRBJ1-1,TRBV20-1,TGCAGTGCTAGAGATCCCCGCGGCGGGACTGAAGCTTTCTTT,CSARDPRGGTEAFF
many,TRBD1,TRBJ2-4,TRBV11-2,TGTGCCAGCAGCCCGTGGGACAGAGCCAAAAACATTCAGTACTTC,CASSPWDRAKNIQYF
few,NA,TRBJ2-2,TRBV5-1,TGCGCCAGCTTCCCCGGGCAGGCCTACACCGGGGAGCTGTTTTTT,CASFPGQAYTGELFF